A selection of T cell receptor beta chains follows, all from one sample in a study of blood T cell repertoires in COVID-19. Assay used: immunoSEQ multiplex PCR; TCRdb lists only in-frame clones, some missing. The sample yields about 300,000 clones, nearly 90% seen once. Source material: peripheral blood. All receptors derive from a woman in her twenties or thirties with COVID-19, enrolled during active disease. Each CDR3 is given with its conserved first and last residue. The D gene is left open where the match is weak. A clone size is listed for some rows: how often the clone was seen (once, few, many), or a class if it is expanded.

CDR3 protein	CDR3 DNA	D gene	clone size	J gene	V gene
CASSFQGPRDEQYF	TGCGCCAGCAGCTTCCAGGGGCCTAGGGACGAGCAGTACTTC	NA	NA	TRBJ2-7	TRBV5-1
CASGAYNGGDKAFF	TGTGCCAGCGGGGCGTATAATGGGGGCGATAAAGCTTTCTTT	NA	NA	TRBJ1-1	TRBV2
CASNRGQGRMNTEAFF	TGTGCCAGCAACCGCGGACAGGGAAGAATGAACACTGAAGCTTTCTTT	TRBD1	NA	TRBJ1-1	TRBV4-2
CASSYHYTEAFF	TGTGCCAGCAGCTATCATTACACTGAAGCTTTCTTT	NA	NA	TRBJ1-1	TRBV7-9
CSVADRGKEVF	TGCAGCGTGGCTGACAGGGGGAAGGAGGTCTTT	TRBD1	NA	TRBJ1-4	TRBV29-1
CASSSLGTGFFGYTF	TGTGCCAGTAGTAGCTTAGGGACTGGCTTTTTTGGCTACACCTTC	NA	NA	TRBJ1-2	TRBV19
CASSQAPLAEETQYF	TGCGCCAGCAGCCAAGCACCCCTAGCGGAAGAGACCCAGTACTTC	TRBD2	NA	TRBJ2-5	TRBV4-1
CASSPQGRLYNEQFF	TGTGCCAGCAGCCCACAGGGACGTCTCTACAATGAGCAGTTCTTC	NA	once	TRBJ2-1	TRBV7-2
CASSLAAGGITEAFF	TGTGCCAGCAGCTTAGCGGCAGGGGGGATCACTGAAGCTTTCTTT	TRBD1	NA	TRBJ1-1	TRBV7-2
CSVSQRYGYTF	TGCAGCGTTTCTCAGCGTTATGGCTACACCTTC	NA	NA	TRBJ1-2	TRBV29-1
CASSLQGFTTNEKLFF	TGTGCCAGCAGCTTACAGGGCTTTACAACTAATGAAAAACTGTTTTTT	NA	few	TRBJ1-4	TRBV5-8
CASSPTGVGPPLHF	TGTGCCAGCAGCCCGACGGGGGTTGGGCCACCCCTCCACTTT	NA	NA	TRBJ1-6	TRBV7-9
CATSDPGDYGYTF	TGTGCCACCAGTGACCCGGGGGACTATGGCTACACCTTC	NA	NA	TRBJ1-2	TRBV24-1
CASSYIISGGAGNEQFF	TGTGCCAGCAGTTACATAATTAGCGGGGGGGCCGGGAATGAGCAGTTCTTC	TRBD2	NA	TRBJ2-1	TRBV6-2/TRBV6-3
CASSRGTGNYGYTF	TGTGCCAGCAGCCGAGGGACAGGCAACTATGGCTACACCTTC	TRBD1	NA	TRBJ1-2	TRBV5-6
CASSQRGSQETQYF	TGTGCCAGCAGCCAGCGGGGGAGCCAAGAGACCCAGTACTTC	TRBD2	NA	TRBJ2-5	TRBV3-1/TRBV3-2
CASSVPAGGHGNTIYF	TGTGCCAGCAGCGTCCCAGCAGGGGGGCACGGAAACACCATATATTTT	TRBD1	NA	TRBJ1-3	TRBV11-3
CASSQGLTGVRDTQYF	TGCGCCAGCAGCCAAGGTTTAACAGGAGTCCGGGATACGCAGTATTTT	NA	NA	TRBJ2-3	TRBV4-1
CASTSQSGGPNIQYF	TGTGCCAGCACAAGCCAATCGGGGGGGCCGAACATTCAGTACTTC	TRBD2	NA	TRBJ2-4	TRBV2
CASSAGRKTEAFF	TGTGCCAGCAGTGCAGGGAGGAAAACTGAAGCTTTCTTT	NA	few	TRBJ1-1	TRBV2
CASSLSSTGRNSPLHF	TGTGCCAGCAGTTTATCCTCGACAGGCCGTAATTCACCCCTCCACTTT	NA	NA	TRBJ1-6	TRBV27
CASSSPDSNYGYTF	TGCGCCAGCAGCTCGCCGGACAGTAACTATGGCTACACCTTC	NA	NA	TRBJ1-2	TRBV5-1
CASSQDLGQEKGGYTF	TGCGCCAGCAGCCAAGATTTAGGACAGGAAAAGGGTGGCTACACCTTC	TRBD1	few	TRBJ1-2	TRBV4-3
CASSATGQGAFDEQFF	TGTGCCAGCAGCGCTACGGGACAGGGGGCGTTCGATGAGCAGTTCTTC	TRBD1	once	TRBJ2-1	TRBV11-3
CASSVLAGGPFNEQFF	TGTGCCAGCAGCGTATTAGCGGGGGGGCCGTTCAATGAGCAGTTCTTC	TRBD2	NA	TRBJ2-1	TRBV9
CATSSDRQETQYF	TGTGCCACCAGCAGCGACAGACAAGAGACCCAGTACTTC	NA	NA	TRBJ2-5	TRBV15
CASSVDRRGYTF	TGCGCCAGCAGCGTCGACAGGAGAGGCTACACCTTC	NA	NA	TRBJ1-2	TRBV5-1
CASSSPGTSGDYEQFF	TGTGCCAGTAGTTCACCCGGGACTAGCGGGGACTATGAGCAGTTCTTC	TRBD2	NA	TRBJ2-1	TRBV19
CASSFGNRGLQETQYF	TGCGCCAGCAGCTTTGGAAACAGGGGGCTACAAGAGACCCAGTACTTC	TRBD1	NA	TRBJ2-5	TRBV5-1
CASSSPPEETQYF	TGTGCCAGCAGCAGCCCCCCCGAAGAGACCCAGTACTTC	NA	NA	TRBJ2-5	TRBV7-2
CASSATGGGRGGELFF	TGTGCCAGCAGCGCAACAGGAGGAGGGCGAGGCGGGGAGCTGTTTTTT	NA	NA	TRBJ2-2	TRBV7-2
CASSSPTPEAFF	TGTGCCAGCAGCTCCCCCACTCCTGAGGCTTTCTTT	NA	NA	TRBJ1-1	TRBV7-9
CALQGLRTEAFF	TGTGCACTCCAGGGTCTGAGGACTGAAGCTTTCTTT	NA	NA	TRBJ1-1	TRBV30
CASSIGQGYEQYF	TGTGCCAGTAGTATCGGGCAGGGCTACGAGCAGTACTTC	NA	NA	TRBJ2-7	TRBV19
CASSPAGARTEAFF	TGTGCCAGCAGCCCCGCGGGGGCGCGGACTGAAGCTTTCTTT	NA	NA	TRBJ1-1	TRBV3-1/TRBV3-2
CASSLRLAGARDTQYF	TGTGCCAGCAGCTTGCGACTAGCGGGGGCTCGAGATACGCAGTATTTT	TRBD2	NA	TRBJ2-3	TRBV9
CASSPGQGFTGELFF	TGCGCCAGCAGCCCGGGACAGGGGTTCACCGGGGAGCTGTTTTTT	TRBD1	NA	TRBJ2-2	TRBV5-1
CASSHRQDYNSPLHF	TGCGCCAGCAGCCATAGACAGGACTATAATTCACCCCTCCACTTT	NA	NA	TRBJ1-6	TRBV4-1
CASSRSEGGGRPQHF	TGTGCCAGCAGCAGATCAGAAGGGGGCGGGCGGCCCCAGCATTTT	TRBD1	NA	TRBJ1-5	TRBV3-1/TRBV3-2
CASSLEGRGGRDTQYF	TGTGCCAGCAGCTTAGAAGGGCGGGGGGGCCGAGATACGCAGTATTTT	TRBD2	NA	TRBJ2-3	TRBV7-2
CASSLVASGYNEQFF	TGCGCCAGCAGCTTGGTGGCTAGCGGCTACAATGAGCAGTTCTTC	TRBD2	NA	TRBJ2-1	TRBV5-1
CASGTGLNTEAFF	TGTGCCAGCGGGACAGGTCTGAACACTGAAGCTTTCTTT	TRBD1	once	TRBJ1-1	TRBV7-3
CASRGATPGNSPLHF	TGTGCCAGCAGGGGTGCTACCCCGGGGAATTCACCCCTCCACTTT	NA	NA	TRBJ1-6	TRBV6-6
CASSLWGGHNSPLHF	TGTGCCAGCAGCTTATGGGGGGGTCATAATTCACCCCTCCACTTT	NA	NA	TRBJ1-6	TRBV7-8
CATSRAGVRAATEAFF	TGTGCCACCAGCAGAGCAGGAGTCAGGGCGGCCACTGAAGCTTTCTTT	NA	NA	TRBJ1-1	TRBV15
CATIIATPDRDYGYTF	TGTGCCACCATAATAGCCACCCCGGACAGGGACTATGGCTACACCTTC	TRBD1	NA	TRBJ1-2	TRBV25-1
CASSYRDSFEDQPQHF	TGTGCCAGCAGTTACAGGGACAGTTTTGAGGATCAGCCCCAGCATTTT	TRBD1	NA	TRBJ1-5	TRBV6-2/TRBV6-3
CASTHSWGDTEAFF	TGTGCCAGTACCCACAGTTGGGGGGACACTGAAGCTTTCTTT	NA	NA	TRBJ1-1	TRBV19
CASSLSQRGAGELFF	TGTGCCAGCAGCTTGAGCCAGCGGGGAGCCGGGGAGCTGTTTTTT	TRBD2	NA	TRBJ2-2	TRBV5-4
CASSQDHRGNEKLFF	TGCGCCAGCAGCCAAGATCACAGGGGCAATGAAAAACTGTTTTTT	TRBD1	NA	TRBJ1-4	TRBV4-3
CASSGPGLQSETQYF	TGTGCCAGCAGCGGACCGGGACTGCAGTCGGAGACCCAGTACTTC	NA	NA	TRBJ2-5	TRBV11-2
CASSSRQGASKNTEAFF	TGTGCCAGCAGCTCTCGACAGGGGGCGTCAAAGAACACTGAAGCTTTCTTT	TRBD1	NA	TRBJ1-1	TRBV7-2
CASSKVRKVGGAESSYNEQFF	TGTGCCAGCAGCAAGGTAAGGAAAGTAGGGGGCGCGGAGAGCTCCTACAATGAGCAGTTCTTC	NA	NA	TRBJ2-1	TRBV21-1
CASWGGGSPLHF	TGTGCCAGCTGGGGGGGCGGATCACCCCTCCACTTT	NA	NA	TRBJ1-6	TRBV6-5
CSVLTNPGQGLGEQFF	TGCAGCGTTCTAACGAATCCGGGACAGGGCCTAGGTGAGCAGTTCTTC	TRBD1	few	TRBJ2-1	TRBV29-1